This T cell receptor (beta chain) was recorded in a study of blood T cell repertoires in COVID-19. Whole-study context: Acute-phase and convalescent COVID-19 samples originated in the United States, Italy and Spain. Sample material is recorded as cDNA or gDNA derived from T cells, B-cell-depleted T cells, or PBMCs.

In the source study's methods: Quantification of nucleated cells was approximated via reference gene primer amplification. Using immunoSEQ multiplex PCR, the repertoire was profiled, and TCRdb retains in-frame clones only, with some absent. V and J calls and clone size follow that table, whereas D and trimming were derived from the DNA. Of 130,000 or so clones listed, roughly 83% are singletons. With 8 bases clipped from V and 5 bases from J, the junction kept 7 bases outside the gene matches. Germline CDR1 SEHNR, CDR2 FQNEAQ (reference sequence). The CDR3 contains 13 residues. The chain carries TRBV7-9 and TRBJ1-1, with 8 positions matching TRBD1. The sample comprised peripheral blood. The sequence derives from a woman over 75 with acute or convalescent COVID-19. The CDR3 here is CASSETGVTEAFF. The CDR3 nucleotides are TGTGCCAGCTCAGAGACAGGGGTAACTGAAGCTTTCTTT.